This T cell receptor beta chain appears in the sequencing data of a study of blood T cell repertoires in COVID-19. On the study more broadly: Material from acute and convalescent COVID-19 was sourced from the United States, Italy and Spain. Nucleic acid was either cDNA or gDNA, and it came from T cells, B-cell-depleted T cells, or PBMCs.

V gave up 6 bases and J gave up 4 bases, with 8 bases separating them. CDR3 size: 11 residues. The germline CDR1 and CDR2 sequences are SGHDT and YYEEEE. Authors' analysis steps: Scientists estimated how many nucleated cells there were by amplifying reference gene primers. Assay used: immunoSEQ multiplex PCR; TCRdb lists only in-frame clones, some missing. Clone size and V and J calls were adopted from that table, with D and trimming inferred from the DNA. Of some 250,000 clones listed, about four fifths are singletons. This clonotype was obtained from a woman aged 18-29 years with acute or convalescent COVID-19. The chain carries TRBV5-6 and TRBJ2-7; perhaps TRBD1 as D (6 bases). The sample was peripheral blood. CDR3 coding DNA: TGTGCCAGCACCCAGGGGTACGAGCAGTACTTC. This gives the protein CASTQGYEQYF.